Following are 22 T cell receptor beta chains from one sample sequenced in a study of cytomegalovirus exposure and HLA in healthy donors. PCR used 60 Vbeta primers and 13 Jbeta primers. Generated by immunoSEQ multiplex PCR, the TCRdb table keeps only in-frame clones and is missing some. Of around 130,000 clones listed, about three quarters were seen once; the top ten hold 6.6%. The sequencing sample was made of PBMCs. These receptors were collected from a man aged 40-50 years in good health and CMV-seropositive.

The genes are TRBV2 and TRBJ2-3; D might be TRBD1 (6 bases). Germline V gene lookup returns CDR1 SNHLY and CDR2 FYNNEI. The V gene lost 6 bases and the J gene lost 6 bases, with 19 bases spanning the gap. This CDR3 spans 15 amino acids. The CDR3 nucleotides read TGTGCCAGCAGCGTCCCGGACAGTGTCTGGGATACGCAGTATTTT. Amino acid sequence: CASSVPDSVWDTQYF.

The CDR3 DNA is TGTGCCAGCAGTTACTCTATGACAGGGGGCGATGGCTACACCTTC. Residues: CASSYSMTGGDGYTF. The chain has TRBV6-6 and TRBJ1-2; 10 nucleotides match TRBD1. Germline lookup yields CDR1 MNHNY and CDR2 SVGAGI (reference sequence). The CDR3 length is 15 residues. J was trimmed by 6 bases and V by 0 bases; bases with no gene match: 4.

This sequence joins TRBV15 and TRBJ2-1; 7 bases agree with TRBD1. V was clipped by 1 base and J by 2 bases; unmatched bases: 2. In germline, CDR1 is LNHNV, CDR2 YYDKDF (reference sequence). The CDR3 contains 15 residues. The CDR3 region has the DNA TGTGCCACCAGCAGAGGTCAGGGGGCCTACAATGAGCAGTTCTTC. The encoded protein is CATSRGQGAYNEQFF.

A word on this clone: Other DNA sequences in the sample encode the same CDR3. The CDR3 DNA reads as TGTGCCAGTCTATTACAGGGGGTTCAGGGCTACACCTTC. Translation gives CASLLQGVQGYTF. The gene calls are TRBV5-4 and TRBJ1-2; 8 bases agree with TRBD1. Germline V CDR1 and CDR2: SGHNT, YYREEE (reference sequence). The CDR3 runs 13 residues. V was pared by 8 bases and J by 8 bases, with 11 bases of the junction left unmatched. Drawing the rest from reference TRBV5-4 and TRBJ1-2, the complete variable domain is ETGVTQSPTHLIKTRGQQVTLRCSSQSGHNTVSWYQQALGQGPQFIFQYYREEENGRGNFPPRFSGLQFPNYSSELNVNALELDDSALYLCASLLQGVQGYTFGSGTRLTVV.

This clone has just one count. This chain links TRBV27 with TRBJ1-1; D perhaps matches TRBD1 (6 bases). V gave up 5 bases and J gave up 4 bases, with 11 bases separating them. The CDR3 is 13 residues long. The germline V gene has CDR1 MNHEY and CDR2 SMNVEV (reference sequence). The CDR3 sequence is CASSPTGFTEAFF. For the CDR3, the DNA is TGTGCCAGCAGTCCAACAGGGTTCACTGAAGCTTTCTTT.

The chain uses TRBV5-5 and TRBJ2-7, with TRBD1 matching 9 bases. In germline, CDR1 is SGHKS, CDR2 YYEKEE (reference sequence). V dropped 5 bases and J dropped 2; count of bases not matched to a gene: 5. The CDR3 runs to 14 residues. DNA of the CDR3: TGTGCCAGCAGAGCCGGGACAGGGCCCTACGAGCAGTACTTC. This sequence encodes CASRAGTGPYEQYF.

The chain carries TRBV5-1 and TRBJ2-1; D may be TRBD2 (5 bases). Trimming removed 7 bases from V and 0 bases from J, with 11 bases in between. Germline V gives CDR1 SGHRS, CDR2 YFSETQ. The CDR3 spans 14 residues. CDR3 region: CASCPEVSYNEQFF. CDR3 nucleotides: TGCGCCAGCTGCCCGGAGGTCTCCTACAATGAGCAGTTCTTC.

The chain links TRBV5-1 to TRBJ2-2; TRBD2 is a possible D gene (5 bases). The CDR3 is made up of 15 amino acids. Germline values: CDR1 SGHRS, CDR2 YFSETQ. Trimming stripped 4 bases from V and 5 bases from J, with 15 bases between. CDR3 sequence reads: CASSRERAPTGELFF. As DNA, the CDR3 is TGCGCCAGCAGCCGGGAACGGGCACCTACCGGGGAGCTGTTTTTT.

The V call is TRBV5-5, the J call TRBJ1-5; 7 bases align to TRBD1. The V gene end was trimmed by 0 bases and the J gene end by 4 bases; junction bases not matched to a gene: 7. The CDR3 loop spans 16 amino acids. Per germline, CDR1 SGHKS and CDR2 YYEKEE (reference sequence). The CDR3 sequence is CASSLVAGGVNQPQHF. In DNA, the CDR3 is TGTGCCAGCAGCTTGGTGGCAGGGGGAGTTAATCAGCCCCAGCATTTT. Variable domain in full (rest from reference TRBV5-5 and TRBJ1-5): DAGVTQSPTHLIKTRGQQVTLRCSPISGHKSVSWYQQVLGQGPQFIFQYYEKEERGRGNFPDRFSARQFPNYSSELNVNALLLGDSALYLCASSLVAGGVNQPQHFGDGTRLSIL.

The CDR3 DNA reads as TGTGCCAGCGGGAGGGGTAGTGGCTACACCTTC. This encodes CASGRGSGYTF. The chain employs TRBV2 and TRBJ1-2; D perhaps matches TRBD1 (5 bases). The CDR3 consists of 11 residues. Trimming cost V 8 bases and J 7 bases, with 11 bases left between them. CDR1 and CDR2 (germline): SNHLY, FYNNEI. Full variable domain (missing parts from reference TRBV2 and TRBJ1-2): EPEVTQTPSHQVTQMGQEVILRCVPISNHLYFYWYRQILGQKVEFLVSFYNNEISEKSEIFDDQFSVERPDGSNFTLKIRSTKLEDSAMYFCASGRGSGYTFGSGTRLTVV.

The CDR3: CATSRDGSGGLRAYEQYF. The CDR3 nucleotides read TGTGCCACCAGCAGAGATGGGTCGGGGGGCCTTCGAGCCTACGAGCAGTACTTC. V usage is TRBV15 and J usage is TRBJ2-7; D is perhaps TRBD2 (7 bases). The germline gives CDR1 LNHNV, CDR2 YYDKDF (reference sequence). V was pared by 0 bases and J by 2 bases, with 20 bases between. The CDR3 spans 18 residues.

The chain employs TRBV7-8 and TRBJ2-1, with TRBD2 matching 7 bases. CDR3 length: 16 residues. Trimming removed 0 bases from V and 7 bases from J; junction bases left unmatched: 9. Germline loops: CDR1 SGHVS, CDR2 FQNEAQ. The DNA for the CDR3 is TGTGCCAGCAGCTTAGCGATTCTGGGGGGGTTGAATGAGCAGTTCTTC. Translation gives CASSLAILGGLNEQFF.

V is TRBV6-5 and J is TRBJ2-3; D gene uncertain. Germline-derived CDR1 and CDR2 are MNHEY and SVGAGI. The CDR3 has 13 residues. Trimming took off 4 bases at V and 5 bases at J, with 10 bases between the two ends. The DNA for the CDR3 is TGTGCCAGCAGTTTCCAAACTAAAGATACGCAGTATTTT. As protein: CASSFQTKDTQYF.

J is TRBJ2-1 and V is TRBV11-2, with 7 bases fitting TRBD2. This CDR3 comprises 17 residues. Trimming took 1 base from V and 6 from J; bases not matched to a gene: 12. Germline V gene data show CDR1 as SGHAT and CDR2 as FQNNGV. This CDR3 reads CASSLGRAGRAVNEQFF. The CDR3 coding sequence is TGTGCCAGCAGCTTAGGTCGGGCGGGGAGGGCCGTCAATGAGCAGTTCTTC.

The chain links TRBV15 to TRBJ1-4; D uncertain. V dropped 1 base and J dropped 0 bases, with 6 bases sitting between them. CDR1 LNHNV and CDR2 YYDKDF come from the germline V gene (reference sequence). This CDR3 has 15 amino acids. This CDR3 reads CATSRGTATNEKLFF. As DNA, the CDR3 is TGTGCCACCAGCAGAGGTACAGCAACTAATGAAAAACTGTTTTTT.

The chain combines TRBV21-1 with TRBJ1-2; the table's D call of TRBD1 was not tested on the DNA. TRBV21-1 is marked as a pseudogene. This CDR3 spans 15 amino acids. CDR3 sequence: CASRIRVNFGYGYTF. The CDR3 region has the DNA TGTGCCAGCAGGATCAGGGTTAATTTTGGATATGGCTACACCTTC.

This chain links TRBV29-1 with TRBJ1-1, with D tentatively TRBD1 (6 bases). Trimming left V 5 bases short and J 4 bases short, with 8 bases between. Germline V gene data show CDR1 as SQVTM and CDR2 as ANQGSEA. This CDR3 region has 11 residues. In DNA form, the CDR3 reads TGCAGCGTTTCACAGGGCACTGAAGCTTTCTTT. It encodes CSVSQGTEAFF.

The V and J genes are TRBV5-6 and TRBJ1-6; weak D call: TRBD1 (5 bases). Trimming removed 0 bases at V and 10 bases at J, with 14 bases between. This CDR3 region has 15 residues. Germline assignment: CDR1 SGHDT and CDR2 YYEEEE. The CDR3, as DNA: TGTGCCAGCAGCTTGGCCGACGGGCAGGGATCACCCCTCCACTTT. Residues: CASSLADGQGSPLHF. The full variable domain, its missing parts supplied by reference TRBV5-6 and TRBJ1-6, is DAGVTQSPTHLIKTRGQQVTLRCSPKSGHDTVSWYQQALGQGPQFIFQYYEEEERQRGNFPDRFSGHQFPNYSSELNVNALLLGDSALYLCASSLADGQGSPLHFGNGTRLTVT.

The J gene is TRBJ1-2, the V gene TRBV29-1; 10 bases are shared with TRBD1. After removal of 2 bases from V and 7 bases from J, the junction contained 10 bases not matched to a gene. Germline V gene sequence: CDR1 SQVTM, CDR2 ANQGSEA. CDR3 length: 15 residues. DNA of the CDR3: TGCAGCGTTGAAAAGATGGCGACAGGGGGCGCTGGCTACACCTTC. It translates to CSVEKMATGGAGYTF. The full variable domain, in which reference TRBV29-1 and TRBJ1-2 provide the parts outside the CDR3, is SAVISQKPSRDICQRGTSLTIQCQVDSQVTMMFWYRQQPGQSLTLIATANQGSEATYESGFVIDKFPISRPNLTFSTLTVSNMSPEDSSIYLCSVEKMATGGAGYTFGSGTRLTVV.

The chain carries TRBV19 and TRBJ2-5, with D perhaps TRBD1 (5 bases). This CDR3 spans 14 amino acids. The V gene's germline CDR1 is LNHDA and CDR2 SQIVND (reference sequence). Trimming pared 5 bases from V and 1 base from J, leaving 11 bases between. This CDR3 is CASSGRQFQETQYF. The CDR3 DNA reads as TGTGCCAGTAGTGGTCGACAGTTCCAAGAGACCCAGTACTTC.

The chain employs TRBV28 and TRBJ1-2; a weak D match, TRBD1 (6 bases). Trimming cost V 6 bases and J 2 bases, with 13 bases left between them. This CDR3 spans 14 amino acids. CDR1 and CDR2 from the germline V gene are MDHEN and SYDVKM. CDR3 DNA sequence: TGTGCCAGCAGATCTTGGACAGCAAACTATGGCTACACCTTC. Protein product: CASRSWTANYGYTF.

V usage is TRBV7-9 and J usage is TRBJ1-1; 12 nucleotides align to TRBD1. V lost 5 bases to trimming and J lost 5 bases; unmatched junction nucleotides: 12. The CDR3 has 17 amino acids. Looked up from germline, CDR1 is SEHNR and CDR2 is FQNEAQ (reference sequence). The CDR3 is CASSPVVGQGAWTEAFF. Here the CDR3 DNA reads TGTGCCAGCAGCCCAGTGGTGGGACAGGGGGCATGGACTGAAGCTTTCTTT. The variable domain in full, with the rest retrieved from reference TRBV7-9 and TRBJ1-1, is DTGVSQNPRHKITKRGQNVTFRCDPISEHNRLYWYRQTLGQGPEFLTYFQNEAQLEKSRLLSDRFSAERPKGSFSTLEIQRTEQGDSAMYLCASSPVVGQGAWTEAFFGQGTRLTVV.